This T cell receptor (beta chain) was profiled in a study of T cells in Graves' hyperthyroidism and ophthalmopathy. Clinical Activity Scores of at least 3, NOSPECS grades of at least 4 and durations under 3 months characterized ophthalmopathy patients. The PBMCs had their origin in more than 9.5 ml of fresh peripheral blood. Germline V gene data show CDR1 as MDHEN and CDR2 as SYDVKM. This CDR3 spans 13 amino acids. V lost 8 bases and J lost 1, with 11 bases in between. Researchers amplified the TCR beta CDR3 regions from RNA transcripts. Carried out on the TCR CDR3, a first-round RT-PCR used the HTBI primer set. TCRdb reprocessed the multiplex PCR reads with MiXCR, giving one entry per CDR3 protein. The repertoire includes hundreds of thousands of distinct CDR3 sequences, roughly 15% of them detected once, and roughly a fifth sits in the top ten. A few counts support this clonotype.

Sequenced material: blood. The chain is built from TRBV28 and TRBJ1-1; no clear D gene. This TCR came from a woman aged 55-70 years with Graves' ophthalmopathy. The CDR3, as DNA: TGTGCCAGCTCCCGAGCGCGGAACACTGAAGCTTTCTTT. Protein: CASSRARNTEAFF. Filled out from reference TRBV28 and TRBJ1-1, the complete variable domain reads DVKVTQSSRYLVKRTGEKVFLECVQDMDHENMFWYRQDPGLGLRLIYFSYDVKMKEKGDIPEGYSVSREKKERFSLILESASTNQTSMYLCASSRARNTEAFFGQGTRLTVV.